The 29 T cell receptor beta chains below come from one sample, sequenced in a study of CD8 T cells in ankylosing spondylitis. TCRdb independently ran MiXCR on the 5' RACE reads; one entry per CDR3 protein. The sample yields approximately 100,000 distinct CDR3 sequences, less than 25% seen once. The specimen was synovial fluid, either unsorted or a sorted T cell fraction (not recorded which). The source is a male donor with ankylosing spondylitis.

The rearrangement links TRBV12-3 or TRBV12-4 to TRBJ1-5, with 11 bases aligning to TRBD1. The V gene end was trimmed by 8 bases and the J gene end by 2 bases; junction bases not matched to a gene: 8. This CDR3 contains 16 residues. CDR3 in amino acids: CASVGQGASGNQPQHF. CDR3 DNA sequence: TGTGCCAGCGTCGGACAGGGGGCATCTGGCAATCAGCCCCAGCATTTT.

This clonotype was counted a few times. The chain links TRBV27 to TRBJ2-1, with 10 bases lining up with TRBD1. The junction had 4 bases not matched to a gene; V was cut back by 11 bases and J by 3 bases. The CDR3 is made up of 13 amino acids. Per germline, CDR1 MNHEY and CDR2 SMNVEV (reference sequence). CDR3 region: CAVGDRGYNEQFF. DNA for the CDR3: TGTGCCGTGGGGGACAGGGGCTACAATGAGCAGTTCTTC.

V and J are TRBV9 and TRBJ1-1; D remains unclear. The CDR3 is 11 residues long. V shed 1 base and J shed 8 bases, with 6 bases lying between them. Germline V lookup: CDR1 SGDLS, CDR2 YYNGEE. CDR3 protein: CASSVSGEAFF. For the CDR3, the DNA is TGTGCCAGCAGCGTATCTGGGGAAGCTTTCTTT.

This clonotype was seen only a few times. The CDR3 spells CASSGSLSGANVLTF. The CDR3 DNA reads as TGCGCCAGCAGTGGGTCCCTCTCTGGGGCCAACGTCCTGACTTTC. The chain is built from TRBV10-2 and TRBJ2-6; D is undetermined. Germline CDR1 is WSHSY and CDR2 is SAAADI. Between the trimmed V and J ends, which lost 4 bases and 0 bases, there was a span of 7 bases. There are 15 residues in the CDR3.

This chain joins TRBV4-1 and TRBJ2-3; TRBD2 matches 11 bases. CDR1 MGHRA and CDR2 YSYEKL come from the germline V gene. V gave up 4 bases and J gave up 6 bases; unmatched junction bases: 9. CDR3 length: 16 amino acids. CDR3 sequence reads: CASSRGTSGGGDTQYF. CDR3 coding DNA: TGCGCCAGCAGCCGAGGGACTAGCGGAGGGGGGGATACGCAGTATTTT.

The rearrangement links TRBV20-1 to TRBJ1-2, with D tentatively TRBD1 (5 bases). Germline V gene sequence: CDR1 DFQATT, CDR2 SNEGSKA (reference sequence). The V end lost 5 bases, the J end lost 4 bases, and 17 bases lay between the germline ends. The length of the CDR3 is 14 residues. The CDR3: CSAPSQRGVYGYTF. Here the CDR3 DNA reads TGCAGTGCTCCCTCCCAGAGGGGAGTCTATGGCTACACCTTC.

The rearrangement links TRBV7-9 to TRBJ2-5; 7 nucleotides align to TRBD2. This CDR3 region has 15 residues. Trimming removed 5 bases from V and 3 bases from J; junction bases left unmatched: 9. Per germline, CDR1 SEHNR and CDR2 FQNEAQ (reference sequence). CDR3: CASSHPRAGKETQYF. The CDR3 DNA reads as TGTGCCAGCAGCCACCCCAGAGCGGGAAAAGAGACCCAGTACTTC.

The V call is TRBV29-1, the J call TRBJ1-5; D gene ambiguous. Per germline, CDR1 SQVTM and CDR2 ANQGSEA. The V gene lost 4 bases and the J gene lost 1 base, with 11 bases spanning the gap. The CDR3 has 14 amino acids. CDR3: CSVAAEGSNQPQHF. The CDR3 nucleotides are TGCAGCGTTGCTGCCGAAGGGAGCAATCAGCCCCAGCATTTT.

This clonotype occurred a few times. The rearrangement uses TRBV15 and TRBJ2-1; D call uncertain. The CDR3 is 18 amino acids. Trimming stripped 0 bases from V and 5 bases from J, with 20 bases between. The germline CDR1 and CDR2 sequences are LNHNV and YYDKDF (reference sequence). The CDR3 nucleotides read TGTGCCACCAGCAGAGATTTGGGCCGCCTTGATACTAACAATGAGCAGTTCTTC. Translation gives CATSRDLGRLDTNNEQFF.

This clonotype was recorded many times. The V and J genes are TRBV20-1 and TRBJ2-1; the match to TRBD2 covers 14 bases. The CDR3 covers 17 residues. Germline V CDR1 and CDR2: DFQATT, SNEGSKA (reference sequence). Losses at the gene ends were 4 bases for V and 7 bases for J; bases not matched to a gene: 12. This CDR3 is CSATGTSGRRGRNEQFF. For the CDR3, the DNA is TGCAGTGCTACAGGGACTAGCGGGAGACGAGGACGAAATGAGCAGTTCTTC.

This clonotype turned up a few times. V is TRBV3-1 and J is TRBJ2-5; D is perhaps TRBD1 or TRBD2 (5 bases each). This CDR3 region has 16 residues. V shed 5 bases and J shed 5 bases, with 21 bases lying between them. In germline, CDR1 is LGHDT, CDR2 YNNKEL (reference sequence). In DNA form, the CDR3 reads TGTGCCAGCAGCGGTGGGGACCACCTTGAGTGGGAGACCCAGTACTTC. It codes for CASSGGDHLEWETQYF.

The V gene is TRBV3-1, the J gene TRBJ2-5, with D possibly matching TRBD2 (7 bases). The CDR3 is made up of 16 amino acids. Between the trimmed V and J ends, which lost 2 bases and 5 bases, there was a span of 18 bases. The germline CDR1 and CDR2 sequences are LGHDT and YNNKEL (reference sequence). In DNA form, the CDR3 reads TGTGCCAGCAGCCAAAATCCGGGGGGCACGGCGGAGACCCAGTACTTC. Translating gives CASSQNPGGTAETQYF.

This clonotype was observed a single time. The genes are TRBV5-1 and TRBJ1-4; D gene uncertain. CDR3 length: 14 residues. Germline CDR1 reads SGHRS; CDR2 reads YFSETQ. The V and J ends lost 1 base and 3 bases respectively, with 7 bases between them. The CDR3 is CASSLPSSNEKLFF. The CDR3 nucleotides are TGCGCCAGCAGCTTGCCCAGCTCTAATGAAAAACTGTTTTTT.

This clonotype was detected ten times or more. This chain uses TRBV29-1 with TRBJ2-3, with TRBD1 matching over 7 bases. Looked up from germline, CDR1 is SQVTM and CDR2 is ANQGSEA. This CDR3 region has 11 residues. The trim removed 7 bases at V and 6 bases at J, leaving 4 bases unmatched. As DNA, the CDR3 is TGCAGCGCCACACAGGGGGATACGCAGTATTTT. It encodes CSATQGDTQYF.

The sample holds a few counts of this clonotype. CDR3 amino acids: CSASIYSGTGASGAFF. The CDR3 DNA reads as TGCAGTGCTAGCATTTACTCCGGGACAGGGGCATCAGGAGCTTTCTTT. The V and J genes are TRBV20-1 and TRBJ1-1; 10 bases are a match to TRBD1. The CDR3 runs to 16 residues. The trim removed 3 bases at V and 10 bases at J, leaving 17 bases unmatched. Germline assignment: CDR1 DFQATT and CDR2 SNEGSKA (reference sequence).

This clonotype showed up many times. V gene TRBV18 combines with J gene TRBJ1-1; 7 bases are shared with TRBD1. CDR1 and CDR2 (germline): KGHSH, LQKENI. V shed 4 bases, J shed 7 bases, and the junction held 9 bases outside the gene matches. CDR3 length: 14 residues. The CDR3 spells CASSRGQAWGEAFF. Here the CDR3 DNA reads TGTGCCAGCTCACGAGGACAGGCCTGGGGTGAAGCTTTCTTT.

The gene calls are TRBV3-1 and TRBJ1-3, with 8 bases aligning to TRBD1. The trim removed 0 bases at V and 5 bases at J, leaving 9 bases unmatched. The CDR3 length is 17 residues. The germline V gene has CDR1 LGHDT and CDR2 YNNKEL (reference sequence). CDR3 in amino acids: CASSQDREWDRRNTIYF. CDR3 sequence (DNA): TGTGCCAGCAGCCAAGATAGGGAGTGGGACAGGAGAAACACCATATATTTT.

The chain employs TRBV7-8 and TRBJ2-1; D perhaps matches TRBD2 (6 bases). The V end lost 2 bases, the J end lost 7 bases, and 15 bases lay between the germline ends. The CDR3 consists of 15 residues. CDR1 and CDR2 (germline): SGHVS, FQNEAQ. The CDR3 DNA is TGTGCCAGCAGCTTATTAGTGGGAGGAGAAAATGAGCAGTTCTTC. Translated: CASSLLVGGENEQFF.

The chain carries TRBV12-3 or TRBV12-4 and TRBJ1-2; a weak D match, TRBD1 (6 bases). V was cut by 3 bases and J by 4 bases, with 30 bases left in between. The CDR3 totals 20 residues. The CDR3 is CASSFIPGQPIEGTPYGYTF. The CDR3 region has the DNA TGTGCCAGCAGTTTTATCCCTGGACAGCCTATCGAGGGAACCCCCTATGGCTACACCTTC.

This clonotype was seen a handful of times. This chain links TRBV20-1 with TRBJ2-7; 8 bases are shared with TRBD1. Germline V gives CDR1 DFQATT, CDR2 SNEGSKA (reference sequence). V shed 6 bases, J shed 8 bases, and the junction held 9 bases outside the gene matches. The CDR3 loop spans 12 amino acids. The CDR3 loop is CSAAPGQEKQYF. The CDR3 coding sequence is TGCAGTGCCGCACCGGGACAGGAGAAGCAGTACTTC.

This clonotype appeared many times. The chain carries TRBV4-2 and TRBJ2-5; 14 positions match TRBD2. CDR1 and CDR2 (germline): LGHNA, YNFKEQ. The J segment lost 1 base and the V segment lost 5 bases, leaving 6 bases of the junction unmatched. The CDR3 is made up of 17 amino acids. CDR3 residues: CASSSGLAGVIQETQYF. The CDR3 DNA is TGTGCCAGCAGCTCGGGACTAGCGGGAGTTATCCAAGAGACCCAGTACTTC.

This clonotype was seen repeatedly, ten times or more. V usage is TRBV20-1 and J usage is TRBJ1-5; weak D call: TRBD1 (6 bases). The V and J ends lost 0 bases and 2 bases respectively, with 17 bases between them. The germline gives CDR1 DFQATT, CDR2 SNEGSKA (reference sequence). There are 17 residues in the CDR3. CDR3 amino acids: CSARDYRGAGGNQPQHF. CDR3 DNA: TGCAGTGCTAGAGATTATCGGGGGGCCGGCGGCAATCAGCCCCAGCATTTT.

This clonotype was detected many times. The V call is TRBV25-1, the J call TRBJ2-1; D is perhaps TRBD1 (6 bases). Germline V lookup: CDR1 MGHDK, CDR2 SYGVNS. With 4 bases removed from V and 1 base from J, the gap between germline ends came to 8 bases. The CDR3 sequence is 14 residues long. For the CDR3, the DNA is TGTGCCAGCAGTGTCAGGGGTTCCTACAATGAGCAGTTCTTC. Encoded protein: CASSVRGSYNEQFF.

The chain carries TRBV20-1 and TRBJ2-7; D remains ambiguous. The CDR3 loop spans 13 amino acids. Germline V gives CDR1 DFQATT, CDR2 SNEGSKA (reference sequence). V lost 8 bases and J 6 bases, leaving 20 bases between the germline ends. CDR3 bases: TGCAGTTTCCACGGTGGGCGCCTTCGCGAGCAGTACTTC. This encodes CSFHGGRLREQYF.

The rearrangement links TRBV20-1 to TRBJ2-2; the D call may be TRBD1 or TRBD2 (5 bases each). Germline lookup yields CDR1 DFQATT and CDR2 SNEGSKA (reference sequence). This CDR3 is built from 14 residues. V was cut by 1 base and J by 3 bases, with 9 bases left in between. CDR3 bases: TGCAGTGCTAGAGGGGACGTAGACACCGGGGAGCTGTTTTTT. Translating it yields CSARGDVDTGELFF.

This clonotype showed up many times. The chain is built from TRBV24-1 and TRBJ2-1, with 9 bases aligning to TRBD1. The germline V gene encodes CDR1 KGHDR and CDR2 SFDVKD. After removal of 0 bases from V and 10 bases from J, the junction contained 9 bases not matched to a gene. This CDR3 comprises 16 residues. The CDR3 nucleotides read TGTGCCACCAGTGATTTGTCCGGGACAGGGTTCGAAGAGCAGTTCTTC. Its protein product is CATSDLSGTGFEEQFF.

This CDR3 reads CASSRDSFTGELFF. DNA for the CDR3: TGTGCCAGCAGTCGGGACAGCTTCACCGGGGAGCTGTTTTTT. The chain carries TRBV27 and TRBJ2-2; TRBD1 matches 7 bases. The CDR3 has 14 amino acids. Germline CDR1 MNHEY, CDR2 SMNVEV (reference sequence). The V gene end was trimmed by 5 bases and the J gene end by 4 bases; junction bases not matched to a gene: 4.

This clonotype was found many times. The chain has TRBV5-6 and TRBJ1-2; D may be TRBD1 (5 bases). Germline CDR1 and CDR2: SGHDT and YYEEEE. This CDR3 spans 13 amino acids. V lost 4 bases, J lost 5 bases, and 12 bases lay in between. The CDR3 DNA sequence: TGTGCCAGCAGCCACAGGAGACTTTATGGCTACACCTTC. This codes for CASSHRRLYGYTF.

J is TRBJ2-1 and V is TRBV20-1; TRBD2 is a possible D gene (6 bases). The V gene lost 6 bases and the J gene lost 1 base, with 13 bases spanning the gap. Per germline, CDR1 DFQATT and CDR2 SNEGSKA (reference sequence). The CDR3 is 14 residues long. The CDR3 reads CSARDGGSYNEQFF. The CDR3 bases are TGCAGTGCCCGGGACGGAGGGTCCTACAATGAGCAGTTCTTC.